This T cell receptor (beta chain) was found in a study of cytomegalovirus exposure and HLA in healthy donors (TCRdb year 2017). General notes on the study: An earlier analysis of 587 of the donors reported 276 Gb of sequence data and approximately 110 million unique TCR beta sequences from roughly 180 million T cells. Donor age, sex, ethnicity and CMV serostatus were compiled alongside the repertoire data. An earlier analysis of 587 of the donors applied high-throughput TCR beta sequencing to assess whether each TCR beta V gene segment acted as functional or pseudogenic. Of the roughly 390 genotyped donors, roughly 76% were placed in the genetic ancestry cluster associated with self-reported Caucasian donors. A few DR-DQ haplotypes were treated as single units for association and clustering because of strong linkage in the cohort. Across 300 to 500 genotyped donors of the cohort, an average of about 240,000 unique TCR beta nucleotide sequences per donor were sequenced, and 15% to 20% of those sequences were non-productive. To predict cytomegalovirus infection status, the study combined high-throughput TCR immunosequencing, statistical association of individual TCRs with disease status, and machine learning. The later analysis used no new phenotypic data to find candidate immune exposures, relying instead on TCR beta sequences and their occurrence across donors. To study patterns of TCR occurrence, a later analysis re-analyzed previously published TCR beta repertoires from under 750 donors and added high-resolution HLA genotyping. Besides the first cohort of 550 to 750 subjects, a separate validation cohort made up of about 120 different subjects was used. An early release covering about 600 HLA-typed donors comprised about 300 gigabases of sequencing data and around 80 million unique TCR sequences. A later genetic analysis took genome-wide SNP genotypes for about 65% of the 666 donors and used that subset as a discovery cohort. The T cell repertoires of 700 or so subjects were profiled by immunosequencing and related to cytomegalovirus serostatus. Every discovery cohort repertoire had been produced on one sequencing platform. Class I and class II HLA loci were covered by the typing at four-digit resolution. The aim of the study was to test whether cataloging public T cell receptors could identify signatures of past pathogen exposure. The number of donors typed differed by locus, with roughly 629-640 for A, B, C, DRB1 and DQB1, approximately 500 for DQA1, over 600 for DPA1, and some 470 for DPB1. What the work shows at the level of the full study, not this receptor alone: This cohort had only TCR beta chains sequenced, and the lack of alpha or paired-chain data limited which features could be detected. Because HLA typing was missing for some donors at each locus, association tests included only the typed subset. A later analysis found that TCR association rates varied across HLA loci, with DRB1 alleles showing the most associated TCRs and HLA-C alleles the fewest. The study gave a list of some 150 TCR beta chains associated with cytomegalovirus. According to a later analysis, parvovirus B19, influenza, CMV and Epstein-Barr virus appeared linked to several top co-occurrence clusters. Broadly in line with IMGT annotations, most TCR beta V segments showed up in productive rearrangements about 87% or about 30% of the time in an earlier analysis of 450 to 600 of the donors. A later genetic analysis associated a missense DCLRE1C variant with V-gene and J-gene trimming of TCR beta chains, and an independent cohort replicated the association. Correlated functional status among segregating V segments might be attributable to linkage disequilibrium, but an unknown experimental factor could not be ruled out. The classifier was reported to diagnose cytomegalovirus status with high specificity and sensitivity in both the original cohort and the validation cohort. A later analysis associated approximately 17,000 TCR beta sequences with specific HLA alleles at a false discovery rate of 0.05. When HLA alleles, especially DR and DQ, strongly co-occurred, TCR associations were difficult to assign to individual alleles. A few of the identified cytomegalovirus-associated TCR beta chains were confirmed in vitro to be specific for cytomegalovirus antigens. Presence/absence analyses assumed roughly uniform sequencing depth across donors, an assumption that may not hold. In a later analysis, HLA-associated TCR beta chains showed more clonal expansion and lower generation probabilities than non-associated chains that were equally common. Because the 87-base-pair reads could not distinguish some IMGT-functional V segments, including TRBV6-2 and TRBV6-3, those segments were excluded. A further reported finding was that TCR beta sequences accurately predicted the HLA-A and HLA-B alleles for most subjects in the first cohort. Fewer than 20 rarely observed V segments, including chromosome 9 orphons, were excluded from the earlier analysis of several hundred of the donors because counts were too low. Across donors, most TCR sequences were observed very rarely, whereas some public TCRs were present in many individuals. Compared with the 666-donor mean, donors in an Asian-associated ancestry cluster had fewer N-insertions in productive TCRs, according to a later genetic analysis. Most CMV-associated TCR beta chains appeared to be HLA-restricted in a later analysis, and the HLA associations seemed to be driven largely by CMV exposure. A group of highly shared sequence variants was considered likely to be a technical artifact of the sequencing pipeline. The authors suggested that the approach could potentially be generalized to other disease states and immunological phenotypes. The only immune exposure information available for the cohort was CMV serostatus.

In total, roughly 710 healthy bone marrow donors made up the cohort. At the time of sampling, every cohort member was nominally healthy, though immune exposures that went unrecorded were likely present. The donor tested CMV seronegative, placing the donor among the approximately 360 seronegative members of the cohort. A peripheral blood sample was provided by each donor, and peripheral blood mononuclear cells were used for TCR beta sequencing. Genomic DNA extraction from the blood cell samples was performed with the Qiagen DNeasy Blood Extraction Kit. From cysteine to phenylalanine, the CDR3 is 14 amino acids long. Only the CDR3 part of the read is kept: 42 bases, read in frame from the first base. From a lookup of the germline V gene, CDR1 and CDR2 are SGHTA and FQGTGA. V and J are truncated by 2 bases and 1 base respectively, leaving an intervening sequence of 6 bases. As to this clone: What antigen it recognizes has not been identified. Base qualities are not at hand, and no much larger clone is one base apart.

The library was produced with the immunoSEQ multiplex PCR assay. A mixture of 60 forward primers for TCR Vbeta segments and 13 reverse primers for TCR Jbeta segments was used in the multiplex PCR. The CDR3 region of rearranged TCR beta genes was amplified from genomic DNA by a multiplex PCR assay. The amplified TCR beta libraries were sequenced on the Illumina HiSeq System as 87-base-pair reads. In the source study's methods: A later analysis tallied 75 million to 95 million unique TCR beta chains across the 666 repertoires, and approximately 12 million of those chains were shared by two or more donors. To remove PCR and sequencing errors, raw reads were error-corrected and collapsed into unique sequences using a nearest-neighbor algorithm that merged closely related sequences. Alignment of CDR3 sequences to IMGT reference sequences was used to assign V, D and J gene segments. Each retained sequence needed at least a six-nucleotide match to both a V gene segment and a J gene segment. A rearrangement was called productive if the CDR3 had no stop codons and remained in frame with V and J, and every other rearrangement was called non-productive. Following IMGT convention, CDR3 was defined as the stretch from the second conserved V-encoded cysteine up to the conserved J-encoded phenylalanine. Sequences without an unambiguous match to a single V gene segment were excluded from the earlier analysis of approximately 560 of the donors. An earlier analysis of some 610 of the donors called V segments functional above 56.7% productive rearrangements and segregating when the between-donor standard deviation exceeded 5%. A statistical classification framework was developed to diagnose cytomegalovirus status using the catalog of TCR beta chain sequences. In a later analysis, V and J genes were assigned by comparing TCR nucleotide sequences against IMGT/GENE-DB human TR gene sequences. Using the TCRdist pipeline, a later analysis assigned CDR3 sequences along with most-parsimonious VDJ recombination scenarios. A later analysis defined each TCR beta chain by its CDR3 amino acid sequence plus V-gene family, and excluded reads lacking a unique V-gene family. A later analysis removed nearly 600 highly shared, low-generation-probability nucleotide sequences to deal with suspected cross-contamination and a sequencing artifact. In a later analysis, a clonal expansion index was calculated for each public chain from normalized within-repertoire ranks of inferred template counts. In a later analysis, generation probabilities were computed using a VDJ recombination model fitted to out-of-frame rearrangements, and the results were checked against IGoR. Hypergeometric tests were used in a later analysis to score TCR-TCR, TCR-HLA and TCR-CMV co-occurrence, with a repertoire-size bias correction applied to the TCR pairs. A later analysis estimated false discovery rates by permuting HLA or CMV assignments 20 times. In a later analysis, co-occurring TCRs were grouped with DBSCAN, and TCRdist sequence similarity was added when clustering was performed within HLA-allele-positive subsets. For co-occurrence clustering, repertoires with fewer than 30,000 or more than 120,000 public chains were excluded, along with a handful of repertoires with anomalous nucleotide sharing. Here the immuneACCESS table is served through TCRdb, limited to in-frame sequences with V and J called. Missing clones are a known gap in these copies; in checked studies unresolved V genes cover under half, and the rest lacks a known reason. V and J calls and clone size are as listed in that table; D and trimming were resolved from the DNA. Counted in this sample were approximately 60,000 clones; 65% to 85% of them appeared once. The ten largest clones add up to roughly 1.4% of the sample.

The specimen was PBMCs. This sequence was found in a man aged 30 to 45 in good health and CMV-seronegative. Recombination connected TRBV7-3 to TRBJ2-1; perhaps TRBD1 is the D gene, with 5 bases matching. The CDR3 amino acid sequence is: CASSLDSSYNEQFF. DNA sequence: TGTGCCAGCAGCTTAGACAGTTCCTACAATGAGCAGTTCTTC.